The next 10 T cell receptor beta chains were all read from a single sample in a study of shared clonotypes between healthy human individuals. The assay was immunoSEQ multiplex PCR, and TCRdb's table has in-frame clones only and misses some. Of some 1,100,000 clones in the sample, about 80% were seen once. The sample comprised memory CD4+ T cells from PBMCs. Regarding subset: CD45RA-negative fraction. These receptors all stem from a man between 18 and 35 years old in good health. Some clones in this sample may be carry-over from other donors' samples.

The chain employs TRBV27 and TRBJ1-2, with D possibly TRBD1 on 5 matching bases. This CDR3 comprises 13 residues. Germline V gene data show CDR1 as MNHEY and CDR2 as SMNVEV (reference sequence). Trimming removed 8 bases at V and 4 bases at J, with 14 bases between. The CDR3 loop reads CASYTPGTYGYTF. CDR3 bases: TGTGCCAGCTATACGCCAGGGACCTATGGCTACACCTTC.

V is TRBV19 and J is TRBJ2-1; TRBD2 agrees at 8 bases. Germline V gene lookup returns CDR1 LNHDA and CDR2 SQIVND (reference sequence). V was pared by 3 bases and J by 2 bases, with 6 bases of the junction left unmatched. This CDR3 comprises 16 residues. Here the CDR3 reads CASSMVGRAAYNEQFF. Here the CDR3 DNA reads TGTGCCAGTAGTATGGTCGGGAGGGCCGCCTACAATGAGCAGTTCTTC.

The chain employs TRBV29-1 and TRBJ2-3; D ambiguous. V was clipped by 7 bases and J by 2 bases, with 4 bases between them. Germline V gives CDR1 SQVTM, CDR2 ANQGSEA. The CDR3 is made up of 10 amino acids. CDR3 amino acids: CSENTDTQYF. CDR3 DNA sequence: TGCAGCGAAAACACAGATACGCAGTATTTT.

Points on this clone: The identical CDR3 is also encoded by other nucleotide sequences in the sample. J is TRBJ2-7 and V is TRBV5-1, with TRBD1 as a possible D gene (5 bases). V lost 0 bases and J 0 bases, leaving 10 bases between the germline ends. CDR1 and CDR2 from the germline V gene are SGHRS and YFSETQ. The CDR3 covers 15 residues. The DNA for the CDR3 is TGCGCCAGCAGCTTGGGTTCAGGGCGCTCCTACGAGCAGTACTTC. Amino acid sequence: CASSLGSGRSYEQYF.

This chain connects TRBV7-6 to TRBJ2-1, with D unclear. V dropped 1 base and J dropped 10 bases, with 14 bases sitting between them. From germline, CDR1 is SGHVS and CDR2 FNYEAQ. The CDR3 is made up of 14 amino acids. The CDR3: CASSLGGILGEQFF. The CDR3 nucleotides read TGTGCCAGCAGCTTAGGCGGCATCTTGGGGGAGCAGTTCTTC. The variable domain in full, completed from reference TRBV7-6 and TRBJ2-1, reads GAGVSQSPRYKVTKRGQDVALRCDPISGHVSLYWYRQALGQGPEFLTYFNYEAQQDKSGLPNDRFSAERPEGSISTLTIQRTEQRDSAMYRCASSLGGILGEQFFGPGTRLTVL.

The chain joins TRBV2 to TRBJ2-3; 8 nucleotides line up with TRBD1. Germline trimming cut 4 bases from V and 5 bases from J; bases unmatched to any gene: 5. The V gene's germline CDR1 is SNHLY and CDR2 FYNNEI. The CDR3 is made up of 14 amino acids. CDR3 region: CASSVNRGEDTQYF. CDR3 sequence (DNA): TGTGCCAGCAGTGTGAACAGGGGGGAAGATACGCAGTATTTT.

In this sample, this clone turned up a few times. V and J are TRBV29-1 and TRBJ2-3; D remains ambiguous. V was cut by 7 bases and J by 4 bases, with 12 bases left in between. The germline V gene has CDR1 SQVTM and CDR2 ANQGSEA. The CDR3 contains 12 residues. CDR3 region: CSGSSAADTQYF. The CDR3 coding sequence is TGCAGCGGCTCCAGTGCGGCAGATACGCAGTATTTT.

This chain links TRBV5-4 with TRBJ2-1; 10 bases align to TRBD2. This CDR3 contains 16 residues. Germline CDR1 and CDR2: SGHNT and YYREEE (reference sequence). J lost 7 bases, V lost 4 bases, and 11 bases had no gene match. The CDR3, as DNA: TGTGCCAGCAGCCGAGGGGCGTCTAGCGGGGGTAATGAGCAGTTCTTC. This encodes CASSRGASSGGNEQFF.

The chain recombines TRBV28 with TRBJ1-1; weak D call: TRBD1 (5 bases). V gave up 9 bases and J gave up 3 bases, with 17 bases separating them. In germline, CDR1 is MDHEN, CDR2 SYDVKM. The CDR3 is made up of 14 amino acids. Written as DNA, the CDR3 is TGTGCCAGTCTTAACAGGTTTAGAGACACTGAAGCTTTCTTT. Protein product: CASLNRFRDTEAFF.

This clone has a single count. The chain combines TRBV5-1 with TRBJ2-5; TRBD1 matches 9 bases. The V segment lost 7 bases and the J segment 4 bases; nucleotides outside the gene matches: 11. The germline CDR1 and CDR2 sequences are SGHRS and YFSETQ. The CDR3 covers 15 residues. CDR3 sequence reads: CASGRQGEIGETQYF. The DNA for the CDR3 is TGCGCCAGCGGCCGACAGGGGGAGATCGGAGAGACCCAGTACTTC.